This TCR beta chain was sequenced during a study of cytomegalovirus exposure and HLA in healthy donors. General study findings and limits: Among donors in an Asian-associated ancestry cluster, a later analysis reportedly found fewer N-insertions than the roughly 700-donor mean. The authors enumerated 180 or so TCR beta chains as linked to cytomegalovirus.

This PCR relied on a set of 60 Vbeta primers and 13 Jbeta primers. Some clones are missing from TCRdb's copy, which holds only in-frame ones; the method was immunoSEQ multiplex PCR. Of some 150,000 clones listed, 72% are singletons. CDR1 is SGHRS and CDR2 is YFSETQ in the germline V gene. The CDR3 sequence is 16 residues long. Trimming cost V 0 bases and J 4 bases; bases outside gene matches: 3. On this clone: What it binds is unknown.

The TCR sequence derives from a man in his fifties or sixties in good health and CMV-seropositive. Sequenced material: PBMCs. The V gene is TRBV5-1, the J gene TRBJ2-3; 12 bases line up with TRBD2. In nucleotides, the CDR3 is TGCGCCAGCAGCTTGGGGTCTAGCGGGGGGGCAGATACGCAGTATTTT. It encodes CASSLGSSGGADTQYF.